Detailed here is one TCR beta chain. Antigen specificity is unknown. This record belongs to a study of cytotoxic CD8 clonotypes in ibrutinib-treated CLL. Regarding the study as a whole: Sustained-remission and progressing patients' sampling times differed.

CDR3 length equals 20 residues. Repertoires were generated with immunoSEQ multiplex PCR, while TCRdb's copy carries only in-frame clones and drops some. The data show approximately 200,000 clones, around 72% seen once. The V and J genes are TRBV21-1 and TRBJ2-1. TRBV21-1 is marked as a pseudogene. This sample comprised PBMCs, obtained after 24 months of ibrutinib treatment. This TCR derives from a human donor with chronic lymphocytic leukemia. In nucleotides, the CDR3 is TGTGCCAGCAGCAAAGAAGCATTTATGGGGGGCTACCCACCCTACAATGAGCAGTTCTTC. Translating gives CASSKEAFMGGYPPYNEQFF.